This T cell receptor beta chain was sequenced for a study of CD4 and CD8 cells across lung adenocarcinoma regions. This clonotype was observed once. Each CDR3 protein is one row after TCRdb ran MiXCR on the PCR reads. The data show around 5,500 distinct CDR3 sequences, approximately 50% seen once. The CDR3 is 14 residues long. J gave up 3 bases and V 6 bases, and 5 bases lay outside the gene matches. The sample comprised CD4+ T cells from the margin of a lung tumor. This receptor was identified in a male donor with lung adenocarcinoma. The CD4 and CD8 labels of this study may be unreliable. V gene TRBV12-3 or TRBV12-4 combines with J gene TRBJ2-3; 8 nucleotides align to TRBD2. The CDR3 sequence: CASRPGGLTDTQYF. In nucleotides, the CDR3 is TGTGCCAGCAGGCCGGGAGGGCTGACAGATACGCAGTATTTT.